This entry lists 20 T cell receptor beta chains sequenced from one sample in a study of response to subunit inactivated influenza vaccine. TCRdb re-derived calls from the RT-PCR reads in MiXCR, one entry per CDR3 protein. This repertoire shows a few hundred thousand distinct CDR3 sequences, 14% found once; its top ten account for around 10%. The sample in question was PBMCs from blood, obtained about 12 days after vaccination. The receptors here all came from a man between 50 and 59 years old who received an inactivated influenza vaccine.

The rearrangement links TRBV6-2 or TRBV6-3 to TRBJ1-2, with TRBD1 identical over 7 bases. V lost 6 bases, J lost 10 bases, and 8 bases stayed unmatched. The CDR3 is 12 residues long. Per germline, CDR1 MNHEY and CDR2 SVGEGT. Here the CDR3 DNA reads TGTGCCAGCAGACCGGGACAGAGGGCCTACACCTTC. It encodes CASRPGQRAYTF.

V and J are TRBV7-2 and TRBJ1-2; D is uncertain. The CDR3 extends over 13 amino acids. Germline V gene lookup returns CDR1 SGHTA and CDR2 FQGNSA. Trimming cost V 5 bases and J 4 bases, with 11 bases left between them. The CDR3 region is CASSPVLSYGYTF. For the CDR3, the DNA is TGTGCCAGCAGCCCCGTCTTGTCCTATGGCTACACCTTC.

CDR3 in amino acids: CSARGGRGDTGELFF. CDR3 in DNA: TGCAGTGCTAGAGGTGGCAGGGGTGACACCGGGGAGCTGTTTTTT. The rearrangement links TRBV20-1 to TRBJ2-2, with a possible D match to TRBD1 (6 bases). V shed 1 base and J shed 3 bases, with 12 bases lying between them. The CDR3 length is 15 residues. In germline, CDR1 is DFQATT, CDR2 SNEGSKA (reference sequence).

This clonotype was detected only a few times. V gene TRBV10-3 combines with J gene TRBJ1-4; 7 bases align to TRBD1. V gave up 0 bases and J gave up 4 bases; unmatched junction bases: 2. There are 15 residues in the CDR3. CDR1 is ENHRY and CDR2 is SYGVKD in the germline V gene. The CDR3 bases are TGTGCCATCAGTGAGTCGGGACAGAGTAATGAAAAACTGTTTTTT. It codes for CAISESGQSNEKLFF.

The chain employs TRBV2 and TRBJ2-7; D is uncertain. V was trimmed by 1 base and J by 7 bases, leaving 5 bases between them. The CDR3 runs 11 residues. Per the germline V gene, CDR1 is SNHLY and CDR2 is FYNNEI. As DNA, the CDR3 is TGTGCCAGCAGTGAAGTTTCTGAGCAGTACTTC. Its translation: CASSEVSEQYF.

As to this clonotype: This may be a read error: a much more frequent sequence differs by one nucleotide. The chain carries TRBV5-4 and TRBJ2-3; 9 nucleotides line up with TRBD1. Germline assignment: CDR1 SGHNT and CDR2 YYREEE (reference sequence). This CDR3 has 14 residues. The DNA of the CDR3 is TGTGCCGGCAGCCGGGGACAGGGTGTAGATACGCAGTATTTT. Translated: CAGSRGQGVDTQYF.

The CDR3 loop reads CASSYSPRGAEYNEQFF. The DNA of the CDR3 is TGTGCCAGCAGTTACTCCCCGAGGGGCGCAGAGTACAATGAGCAGTTCTTC. V gene TRBV6-2 or TRBV6-3 combines with J gene TRBJ2-1; tentatively, D is TRBD1 or TRBD2 (5 bases each). From germline, CDR1 is MNHEY and CDR2 SVGEGT. Between the trimmed V and J ends, which lost 0 bases and 4 bases, there was a span of 16 bases. CDR3 length: 17 amino acids.

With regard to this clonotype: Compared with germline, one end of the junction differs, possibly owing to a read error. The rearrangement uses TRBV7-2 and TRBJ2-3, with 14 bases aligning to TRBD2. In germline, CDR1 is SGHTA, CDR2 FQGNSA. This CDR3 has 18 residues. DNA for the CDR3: TGTGCCAGCAGCTTATCGGGACTAGCGGGGGCCACCACAGATACGCGGTATTTT. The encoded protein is CASSLSGLAGATTDTRYF.

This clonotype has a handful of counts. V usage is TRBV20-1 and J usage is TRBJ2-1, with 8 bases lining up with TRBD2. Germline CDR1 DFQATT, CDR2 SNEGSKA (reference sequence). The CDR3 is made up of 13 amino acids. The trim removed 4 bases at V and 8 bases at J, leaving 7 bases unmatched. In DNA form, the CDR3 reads TGCAGTGCTACCAGCGGGAGTGTTTATGAGCAGTTCTTC. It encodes CSATSGSVYEQFF.

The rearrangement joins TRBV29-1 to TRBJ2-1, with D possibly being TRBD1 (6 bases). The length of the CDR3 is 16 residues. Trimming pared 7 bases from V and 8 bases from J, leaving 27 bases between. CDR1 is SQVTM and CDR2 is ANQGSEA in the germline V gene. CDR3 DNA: TGCAGCGCCACCCCAGGGCAGGGGCAATTCTATGATGAGCAGTTCTTC. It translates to CSATPGQGQFYDEQFF.

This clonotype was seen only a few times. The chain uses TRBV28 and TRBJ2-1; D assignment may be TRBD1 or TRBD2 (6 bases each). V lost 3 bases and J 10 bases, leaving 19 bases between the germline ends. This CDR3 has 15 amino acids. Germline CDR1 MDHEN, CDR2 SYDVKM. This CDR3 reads CASSLRGGRVEEQFF. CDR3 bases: TGTGCCAGCAGTTTGCGAGGGGGGCGGGTCGAGGAGCAGTTCTTC.

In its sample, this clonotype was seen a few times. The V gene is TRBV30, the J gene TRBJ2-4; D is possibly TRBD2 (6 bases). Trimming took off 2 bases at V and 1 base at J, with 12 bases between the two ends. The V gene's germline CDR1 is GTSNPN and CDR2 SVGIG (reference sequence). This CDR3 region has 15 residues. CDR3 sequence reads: CAWSRSGVAKNIQYF. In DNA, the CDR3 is TGTGCCTGGAGTAGGTCGGGGGTTGCCAAAAACATTCAGTACTTC.

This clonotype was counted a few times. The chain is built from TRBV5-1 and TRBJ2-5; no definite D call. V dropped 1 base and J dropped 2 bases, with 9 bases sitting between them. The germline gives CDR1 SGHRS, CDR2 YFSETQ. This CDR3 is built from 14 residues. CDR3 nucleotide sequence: TGCGCCAGCAGCTTGAACAGAGTTCAAGAGACCCAGTACTTC. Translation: CASSLNRVQETQYF.

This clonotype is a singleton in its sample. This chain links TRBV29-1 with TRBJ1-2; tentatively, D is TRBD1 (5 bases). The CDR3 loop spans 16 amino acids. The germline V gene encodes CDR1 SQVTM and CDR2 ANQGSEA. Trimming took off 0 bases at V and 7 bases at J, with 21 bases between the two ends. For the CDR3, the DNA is TGCAGCGTTGAAGATTGGAGGGGAGGGATCTTTAGTGGCTACACCTTC. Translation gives CSVEDWRGGIFSGYTF.

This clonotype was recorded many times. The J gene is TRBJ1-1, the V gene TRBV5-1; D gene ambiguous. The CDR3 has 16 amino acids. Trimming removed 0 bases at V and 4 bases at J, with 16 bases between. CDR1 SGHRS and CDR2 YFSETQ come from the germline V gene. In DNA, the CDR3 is TGCGCCAGCAGCTTGGATGGACTGACTGGTATCACTGAAGCTTTCTTT. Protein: CASSLDGLTGITEAFF.

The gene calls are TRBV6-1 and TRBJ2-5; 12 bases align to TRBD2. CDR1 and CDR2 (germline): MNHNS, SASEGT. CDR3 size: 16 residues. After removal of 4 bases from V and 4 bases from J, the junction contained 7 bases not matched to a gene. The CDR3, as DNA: TGTGCCAGCAGTGGGAGGACTAGCGGGGTGATAGAGACCCAGTACTTC. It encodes CASSGRTSGVIETQYF.

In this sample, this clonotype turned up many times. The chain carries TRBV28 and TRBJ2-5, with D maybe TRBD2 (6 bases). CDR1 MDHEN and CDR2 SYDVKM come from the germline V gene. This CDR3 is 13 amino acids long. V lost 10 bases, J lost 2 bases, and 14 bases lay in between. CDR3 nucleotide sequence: TGTGCCACCGACGTGGGGACTCAAGAGACCCAGTACTTC. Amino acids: CATDVGTQETQYF.

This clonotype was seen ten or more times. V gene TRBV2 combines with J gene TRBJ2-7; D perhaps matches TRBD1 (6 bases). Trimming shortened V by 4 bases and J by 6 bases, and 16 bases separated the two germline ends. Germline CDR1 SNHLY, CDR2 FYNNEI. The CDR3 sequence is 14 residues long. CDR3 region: CASSGIRGSREQYF. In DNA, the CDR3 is TGTGCCAGCAGTGGTATAAGGGGGAGTCGCGAGCAGTACTTC.

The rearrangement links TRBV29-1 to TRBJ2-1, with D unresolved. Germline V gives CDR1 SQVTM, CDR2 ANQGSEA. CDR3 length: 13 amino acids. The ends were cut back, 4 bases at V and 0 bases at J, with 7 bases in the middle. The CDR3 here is CSVGLSSYNEQFF. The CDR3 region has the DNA TGCAGCGTTGGCCTGAGCTCCTACAATGAGCAGTTCTTC.

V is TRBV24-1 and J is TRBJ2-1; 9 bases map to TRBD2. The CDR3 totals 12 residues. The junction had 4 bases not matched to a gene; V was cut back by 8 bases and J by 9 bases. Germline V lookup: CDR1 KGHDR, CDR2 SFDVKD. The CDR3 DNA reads TGTGCCACCAATAGCGGGAGTGGTGAGCAGTTCTTC. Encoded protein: CATNSGSGEQFF.